This paragraph covers one TCR beta chain sequence. Its antigen is as yet unknown. At baseline, cycle 4 day 1, and cycle 7 day 1, blood was sampled. Libraries were prepared by immunoSEQ multiplex PCR; TCRdb keeps only in-frame clonotypes and omits some of them. In the table there are approximately 100,000 clones, roughly 88% of which are singletons. The data derive from a study of OX40 agonist ivuxolimab in advanced cancers. Background on the study: The dose-escalation cohort was just under 85% male, with a mean age of 60 years, ranging roughly 23 to 90. Participants could have had prior anti-PD-1, anti-PD-L1 or anti-CTLA-4 therapy, and approximately 37% had some.

The CDR3 is 13 residues long. V was trimmed by 4 bases and J by 6 bases, leaving 9 bases between them. The germline V gene has CDR1 ENHRY and CDR2 SYGVKD. Study-level points and caveats: Among the lowest peripheral clonal expansion occurred in 0.1-3.0 mg/kg partial responders.

The sequenced sample was CD4+ or CD8+ T cells sorted from blood, obtained in a trial of the OX40 agonist ivuxolimab. The TCR originated in an adult with an advanced solid tumor such as melanoma, head and neck, liver or kidney cancer. The J gene is TRBJ2-2, the V gene TRBV10-3, with D tentatively TRBD2 (7 bases). In DNA form, the CDR3 reads TGTGCCATCAGTGGGGAGGGGGCCGGGGAGCTGTTTTTT. It translates to CAISGEGAGELFF.